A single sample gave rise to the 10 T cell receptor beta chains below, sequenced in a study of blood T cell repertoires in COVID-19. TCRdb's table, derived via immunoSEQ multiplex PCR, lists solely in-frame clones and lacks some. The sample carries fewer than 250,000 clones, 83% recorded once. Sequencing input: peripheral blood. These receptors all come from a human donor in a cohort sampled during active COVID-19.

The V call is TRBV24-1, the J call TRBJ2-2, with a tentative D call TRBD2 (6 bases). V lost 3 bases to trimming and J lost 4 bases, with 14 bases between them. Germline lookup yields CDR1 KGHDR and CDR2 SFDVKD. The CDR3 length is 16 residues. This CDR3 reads CATSDGGRGSTGELFF. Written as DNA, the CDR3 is TGTGCCACCAGTGATGGAGGGAGAGGTAGCACCGGGGAGCTGTTTTTT.

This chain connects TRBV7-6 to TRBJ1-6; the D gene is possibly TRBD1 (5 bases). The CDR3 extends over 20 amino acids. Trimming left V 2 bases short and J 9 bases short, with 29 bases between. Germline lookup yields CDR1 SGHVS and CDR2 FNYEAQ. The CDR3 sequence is CASSLSPQGIKVIRSSPLHF. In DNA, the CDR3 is TGTGCCAGCAGCTTAAGTCCTCAGGGTATTAAGGTGATTAGGAGTTCACCCCTCCACTTT.

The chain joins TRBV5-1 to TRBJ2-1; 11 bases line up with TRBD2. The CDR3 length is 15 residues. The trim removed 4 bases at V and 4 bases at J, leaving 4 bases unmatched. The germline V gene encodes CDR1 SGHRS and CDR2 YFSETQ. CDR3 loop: CASSITSGGYNEQFF. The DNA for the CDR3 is TGCGCCAGCAGCATTACTAGCGGGGGTTACAATGAGCAGTTCTTC. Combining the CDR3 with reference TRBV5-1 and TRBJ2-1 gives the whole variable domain KAGVTQTPRYLIKTRGQQVTLSCSPISGHRSVSWYQQTPGQGLQFLFEYFSETQRNKGNFPGRFSGRQFSNSRSEMNVSTLELGDSALYLCASSITSGGYNEQFFGPGTRLTVL.

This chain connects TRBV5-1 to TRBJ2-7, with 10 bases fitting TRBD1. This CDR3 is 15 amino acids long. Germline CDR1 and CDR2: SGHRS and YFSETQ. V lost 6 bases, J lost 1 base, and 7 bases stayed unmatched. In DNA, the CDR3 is TGCGCCAGCACTCTAGGGACAGGGGAGTCCTACGAGCAGTACTTC. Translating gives CASTLGTGESYEQYF.

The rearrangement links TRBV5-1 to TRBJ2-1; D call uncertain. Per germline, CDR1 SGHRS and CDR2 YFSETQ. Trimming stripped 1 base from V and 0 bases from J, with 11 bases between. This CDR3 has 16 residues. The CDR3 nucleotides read TGCGCCAGCAGCTTGCCAGCAGCGAGCTCCTACAATGAGCAGTTCTTC. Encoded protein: CASSLPAASSYNEQFF.

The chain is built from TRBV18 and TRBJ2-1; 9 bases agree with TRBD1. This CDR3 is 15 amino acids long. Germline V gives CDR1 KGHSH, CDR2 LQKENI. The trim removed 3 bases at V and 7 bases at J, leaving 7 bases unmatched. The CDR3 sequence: CASSPSGTGSNEQFF. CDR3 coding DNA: TGTGCCAGCTCACCTTCAGGGACAGGGTCTAATGAGCAGTTCTTC.

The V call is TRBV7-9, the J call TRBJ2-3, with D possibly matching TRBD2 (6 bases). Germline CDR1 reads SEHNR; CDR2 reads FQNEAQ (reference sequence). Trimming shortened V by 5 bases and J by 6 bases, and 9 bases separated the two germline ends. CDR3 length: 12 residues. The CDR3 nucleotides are TGTGCCAGCAGCCCTCTAGCGGATACGCAGTATTTT. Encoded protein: CASSPLADTQYF.

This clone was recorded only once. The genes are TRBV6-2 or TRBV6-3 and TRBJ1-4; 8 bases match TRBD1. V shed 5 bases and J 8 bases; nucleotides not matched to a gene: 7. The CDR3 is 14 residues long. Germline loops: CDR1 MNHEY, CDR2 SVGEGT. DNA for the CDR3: TGTGCCAGCAGTCGGACAGGGATTCGCGAAAAACTGTTTTTT. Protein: CASSRTGIREKLFF.

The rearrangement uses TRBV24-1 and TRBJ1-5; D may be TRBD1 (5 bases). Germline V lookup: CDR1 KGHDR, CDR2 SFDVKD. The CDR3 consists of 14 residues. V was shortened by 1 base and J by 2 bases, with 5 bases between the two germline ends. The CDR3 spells CATSDLGGNQPQHF. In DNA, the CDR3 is TGTGCCACCAGTGATTTAGGGGGCAATCAGCCCCAGCATTTT.

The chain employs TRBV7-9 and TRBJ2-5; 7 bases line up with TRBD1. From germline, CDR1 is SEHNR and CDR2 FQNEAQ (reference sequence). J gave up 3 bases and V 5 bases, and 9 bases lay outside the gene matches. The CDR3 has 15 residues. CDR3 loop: CASSPRLGQEETQYF. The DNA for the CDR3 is TGTGCCAGCAGCCCCCGACTCGGACAGGAAGAGACCCAGTACTTC.